This TCR beta chain appears in the sequencing data of a study of OX40 agonist ivuxolimab in advanced cancers. Findings and limits, study-wide: On average, a greater number of expanded clones characterised CD8+ T cells relative to CD4+.

About this clone: Its antigen is unknown.

This CDR3 has 12 residues. Deletions cut 2 bases from V and 11 bases from J, with 12 bases between. Germline V lookup: CDR1 MDHEN, CDR2 SYDVKM. People who had autoimmune disease history or systemic immunosuppression were excluded. This table comes from immunoSEQ multiplex PCR, and its TCRdb copy is limited to in-frame clones, with some not included. The sample lists about 77,000 clones, about 85% occurring once. Sequences were derived from CD4+ or CD8+ T cells sorted from blood, sampled in a trial of the OX40 agonist ivuxolimab. The chain uses TRBV28 and TRBJ1-1; a possible D gene is TRBD1 (6 bases). This TCR derives from an adult with an advanced solid tumor such as melanoma, head and neck, liver or kidney cancer. The CDR3 loop is CASSLTGISAFF. In DNA, the CDR3 is TGTGCCAGCAGTTTAACAGGGATCAGCGCTTTCTTT.